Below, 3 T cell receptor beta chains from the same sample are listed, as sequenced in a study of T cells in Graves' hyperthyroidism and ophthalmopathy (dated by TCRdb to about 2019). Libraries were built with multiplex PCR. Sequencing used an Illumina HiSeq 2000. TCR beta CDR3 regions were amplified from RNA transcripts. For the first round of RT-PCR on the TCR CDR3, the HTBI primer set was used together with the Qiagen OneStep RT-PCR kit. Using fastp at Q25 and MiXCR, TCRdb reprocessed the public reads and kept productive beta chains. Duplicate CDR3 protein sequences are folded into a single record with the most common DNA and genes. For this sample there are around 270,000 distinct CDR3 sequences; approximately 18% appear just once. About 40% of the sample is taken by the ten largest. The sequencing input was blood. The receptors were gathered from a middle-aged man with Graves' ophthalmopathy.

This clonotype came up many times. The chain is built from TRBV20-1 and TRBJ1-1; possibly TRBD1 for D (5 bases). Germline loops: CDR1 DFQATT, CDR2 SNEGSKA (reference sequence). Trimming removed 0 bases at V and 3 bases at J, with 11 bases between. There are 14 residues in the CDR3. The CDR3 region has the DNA TGCAGTGCTAGAGAAGGAGGGGAGGACACTGAAGCTTTCTTT. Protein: CSAREGGEDTEAFF.

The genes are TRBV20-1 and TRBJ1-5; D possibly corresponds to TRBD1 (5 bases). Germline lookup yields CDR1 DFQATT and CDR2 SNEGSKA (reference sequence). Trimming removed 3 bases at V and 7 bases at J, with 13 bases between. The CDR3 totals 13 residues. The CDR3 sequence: CSARTDLKQPQHF. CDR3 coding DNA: TGCAGTGCTAGGACAGATCTGAAACAGCCCCAGCATTTT.

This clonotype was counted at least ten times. CDR3 in DNA: TGCGCCAGCAGCCCCTCCGAGACTTATACCGGGGAGCTGTTTTTT. Protein sequence: CASSPSETYTGELFF. The chain is built from TRBV5-1 and TRBJ2-2; D is undetermined. The CDR3 is 15 amino acids. CDR1 and CDR2 from the germline V gene are SGHRS and YFSETQ. V was cut by 4 bases and J by 5 bases, with 15 bases left in between. The variable domain in full, completed from reference TRBV5-1 and TRBJ2-2, reads KAGVTQTPRYLIKTRGQQVTLSCSPISGHRSVSWYQQTPGQGLQFLFEYFSETQRNKGNFPGRFSGRQFSNSRSEMNVSTLELGDSALYLCASSPSETYTGELFFGEGSRLTVL.